This TCR beta chain stems from a study of T cell responses to AZD1222 COVID-19 vaccine. TCRdb's table, derived via immunoSEQ multiplex PCR, lists solely in-frame clones and lacks some. This sample has over 130,000 clones, with 70% to 90% found just once. Of note for this clone: Its antigen is undetermined.

Study findings and constraints: It was only a handful of AZD1222 recipients who were seropositive at baseline. Without day 14 samples, only post-peak T cell repertoires were studied. Spike-specific TCR breadth and depth both grew after two AZD1222 doses.

V trimming: 6 bases; J trimming: 7 bases; junction bases outside the gene matches: 10. The CDR3 sequence is 16 residues long. Germline-derived CDR1 and CDR2 are MNHEY and SMNVEV (reference sequence). The receptor comes from an adult in good health. The rearrangement joins TRBV27 to TRBJ2-1; TRBD1 agrees at 12 bases. Sequencing used peripheral blood, obtained on day 0 of AZD1222 vaccination. CDR3 loop: CASSLAGTGGRNEQFF. The CDR3, as DNA: TGTGCCAGCAGCTTGGCCGGGACAGGGGGCAGGAATGAGCAGTTCTTC.